This T cell receptor beta chain was documented in a study of blood T cells in healthy people across ages. Together with a sample-barcoded 5' primer, a J-beta primer mix was included in a second PCR lasting roughly 7 to 11 cycles. TCRdb independently ran MiXCR on the 5' RACE reads; one entry per CDR3 protein. The table shows about 680,000 distinct CDR3 sequences, with 45% to 50% occurring only once. The sequence derives from a woman aged 55-75 years in good health. Sequencing used blood.

CDR3 region: CASSQDLAGVQYF. CDR3 nucleotides: TGTGCCAGCAGCCAGGATCTAGCGGGAGTGCAGTATTTT. The chain joins TRBV3-1 to TRBJ2-3, with 10 bases fitting TRBD2. The CDR3 runs 13 residues. Germline CDR1 LGHDT, CDR2 YNNKEL (reference sequence). V dropped 3 bases and J dropped 11; count of bases not matched to a gene: 5.